A selection of T cell receptor beta chains follows, all from one sample in a study of T cell responses to AZD1222 COVID-19 vaccine. Sequencing was performed with immunoSEQ multiplex PCR; in TCRdb, only in-frame clones are kept and a portion is missing. This table holds about 170,000 clones, 90% found once. The sample in question was peripheral blood, obtained on day 0 of AZD1222 vaccination. These receptors were collected from an adult in good health. CDR3s include the opening cysteine and the closing phenylalanine or tryptophan. D genes are given only for firm matches. Clone size is not always given. Where it is, it says once, few, many or a class for expanded clones.

CDR3	DNA	V	J	size	D
CASTENRETQYF	TGTGCCAGCACCGAAAACCGAGAGACCCAGTACTTC	TRBV7-8	TRBJ2-5	-	-
CASSGNRDETQYF	TGTGCCAGCAGCGGTAATAGAGACGAGACCCAGTACTTC	TRBV2	TRBJ2-5	-	-
CASSYWGSPLHF	TGTGCCAGCAGTTACTGGGGATCACCCCTCCACTTT	TRBV12-3/TRBV12-4	TRBJ1-6	-	-
CASSLPNTGELFF	TGTGCCAGCAGCTTGCCAAACACCGGGGAGCTGTTTTTT	TRBV5-5	TRBJ2-2	-	-
CASSLNNPGRYGDTQYF	TGTGCCAGCAGCTTAAATAATCCGGGGAGGTATGGAGATACGCAGTATTTT	TRBV7-3	TRBJ2-3	-	-
CASSIGLGTGPSYTF	TGTGCCAGTAGTATAGGCCTCGGGACAGGGCCTAGCTACACCTTC	TRBV19	TRBJ1-2	-	TRBD1
CASNLRPLNSYNSPLHF	TGTGCCAGCAACCTCCGGCCGCTCAACTCCTATAATTCACCCCTCCACTTT	TRBV28	TRBJ1-6	-	-
CASSQEAGGLTGELFF	TGCGCCAGCAGCCAAGAAGCGGGGGGTCTCACCGGGGAGCTGTTTTTT	TRBV4-1	TRBJ2-2	-	TRBD2
CASSLGAAYTIYF	TGTGCCAGCAGCTTAGGGGCAGCCTACACCATATATTTT	TRBV7-8	TRBJ1-3	-	-
CASSQPAGIKAPREQYF	TGTGCCAGCAGCCAACCCGCAGGGATTAAGGCCCCCCGAGAGCAGTACTTC	TRBV28	TRBJ2-7	once	-
CASSPKKGVRGNTIYF	TGTGCCAGCAGCCCCAAAAAAGGGGTTAGAGGAAACACCATATATTTT	TRBV14	TRBJ1-3	-	-
CASSLSPGGDYGYTF	TGTGCCAGCAGCTTATCGCCCGGGGGAGACTATGGCTACACCTTC	TRBV7-2	TRBJ1-2	-	-
CASSGTGTSYEQYF	TGTGCCAGCAGCGGGACAGGGACCTCCTACGAGCAGTACTTC	TRBV5-6	TRBJ2-7	-	TRBD1
CAMGRENYGYTF	TGTGCCATGGGGCGTGAGAACTATGGCTACACCTTC	TRBV5-4	TRBJ1-2	few	-
CASSFGQSIYEQYF	TGTGCCAGCAGCTTTGGGCAGTCAATCTACGAGCAGTACTTC	TRBV5-8	TRBJ2-7	-	-
CASLGGGLNTEAFF	TGTGCCAGCCTGGGGGGAGGACTGAACACTGAAGCTTTCTTT	TRBV28	TRBJ1-1	-	-
CASSFGDRGSPDTQYF	TGCGCCAGCAGCTTCGGAGACAGGGGTTCCCCAGATACGCAGTATTTT	TRBV5-1	TRBJ2-3	-	TRBD1
CASSTWTGVAGELFF	TGTGCCAGCAGTACCTGGACAGGGGTAGCCGGGGAGCTGTTTTTT	TRBV3-1/TRBV3-2	TRBJ2-2	-	TRBD1
CSVVRGGDIQYF	TGCAGCGTTGTGCGGGGGGGAGACATTCAGTACTTC	TRBV29-1	TRBJ2-4	once	TRBD2
CASSQEEQGLNNSPLHF	TGCGCCAGCAGCCAAGAAGAACAGGGACTCAATAATTCACCCCTCCACTTT	TRBV4-3	TRBJ1-6	once	-
CASSRNPGANNSPLHF	TGTGCCAGCAGCCGAAACCCCGGGGCCAATAATTCACCCCTCCACTTT	TRBV7-9	TRBJ1-6	-	-
CASSWGTALNTEAFF	TGTGCCAGCAGCTGGGGGACAGCCTTGAACACTGAAGCTTTCTTT	TRBV5-6	TRBJ1-1	-	TRBD1
CASSFLGTGDGYTF	TGTGCCAGCAGCTTTCTCGGGACAGGGGATGGCTACACCTTC	TRBV5-4	TRBJ1-2	few	TRBD1
CAISIQGSTGELFF	TGTGCCATCAGCATACAGGGATCCACCGGGGAGCTGTTTTTT	TRBV10-3	TRBJ2-2	-	-
CASSFVGVEGYTF	TGTGCCAGCAGTTTCGTCGGAGTAGAAGGCTACACCTTC	TRBV12-3/TRBV12-4	TRBJ1-2	-	-
CASSLPRGAVDTQYF	TGTGCCAGCAGCCTCCCGCGGGGGGCCGTAGATACGCAGTATTTT	TRBV4-2	TRBJ2-3	-	TRBD2
CASSSPRDRVGYGYTF	TGTGCCAGCAGCTCCCCCCGGGACAGGGTCGGATATGGCTACACCTTC	TRBV7-2	TRBJ1-2	-	TRBD1
CASSRKGIASNTEAFF	TGTGCCAGCTCAAGGAAAGGTATCGCGAGCAACACTGAAGCTTTCTTT	TRBV27	TRBJ1-1	-	-
CASHWAGSNTEAFF	TGTGCCAGCCACTGGGCCGGATCTAACACTGAAGCTTTCTTT	TRBV6-5	TRBJ1-1	-	-
CASSSRTELTYGYTF	TGTGCCAGCAGCTCCAGGACAGAACTCACATATGGCTACACCTTC	TRBV7-9	TRBJ1-2	-	-
CASHPILTYNSPLHF	TGTGCCAGCCACCCGATACTTACCTATAATTCACCCCTCCACTTT	TRBV27	TRBJ1-6	-	-
CASSVDLGPTGTDTQYF	TGTGCCAGCAGCGTAGATTTGGGGCCGACCGGCACAGATACGCAGTATTTT	TRBV9	TRBJ2-3	-	-
CATSDRSGGAEEQYF	TGTGCCACCAGTGATCGAAGCGGGGGGGCTGAAGAGCAGTACTTC	TRBV24-1	TRBJ2-7	once	TRBD2
CASSVAPSGAYEQYF	TGTGCCAGCAGCGTAGCCCCTAGCGGGGCCTACGAGCAGTACTTC	TRBV9	TRBJ2-7	-	TRBD2
CASSLFGEIMNTEAFF	TGTGCCAGCAGTTTATTTGGGGAAATCATGAACACTGAAGCTTTCTTT	TRBV28	TRBJ1-1	-	-
CSATSSTGWDTEAFF	TGCAGCGCGACAAGCTCGACAGGGTGGGACACTGAAGCTTTCTTT	TRBV29-1	TRBJ1-1	-	TRBD1
CASSSGGYNSPLHF	TGTGCCAGCAGTTCGGGGGGGTATAATTCACCCCTCCACTTT	TRBV28	TRBJ1-6	-	-
CASSLTQNTEAFF	TGTGCCAGCAGCTTAACACAAAACACTGAAGCTTTCTTT	TRBV7-3	TRBJ1-1	-	-
CASSFSGEAFF	TGTGCCAGCAGCTTTTCGGGTGAAGCTTTCTTT	TRBV7-2	TRBJ1-1	-	-
CASSQFQGGVNSPLHF	TGCGCCAGCAGCCAATTTCAAGGGGGCGTCAATTCACCCCTCCACTTT	TRBV4-1	TRBJ1-6	-	TRBD1
CATRGSSGANVLTF	TGTGCCACCAGGGGCAGCTCTGGGGCCAACGTCCTGACTTTC	TRBV19	TRBJ2-6	once	-
CASSSRQGPAYEQYF	TGCGCCAGCAGCTCCAGACAGGGGCCCGCCTACGAGCAGTACTTC	TRBV5-1	TRBJ2-7	-	TRBD1
CASSSRQGASGELFF	TGTGCCAGCAGTTCCCGTCAGGGGGCGTCCGGGGAGCTGTTTTTT	TRBV6-2/TRBV6-3	TRBJ2-2	-	TRBD1
CASSIPSAEAFF	TGTGCCAGTAGTATTCCGAGCGCTGAAGCTTTCTTT	TRBV19	TRBJ1-1	-	-
CASSQDQGTVYGYTF	TGTGCCAGCAGCCAAGATCAGGGGACGGTCTATGGCTACACCTTC	TRBV4-2	TRBJ1-2	-	-
CASSPGGGIYEQYF	TGTGCCAGCTCACCAGGCGGGGGGATCTACGAGCAGTACTTC	TRBV18	TRBJ2-7	once	TRBD2
CASRSGQRNTGELFF	TGTGCCAGCAGGTCTGGACAGCGTAACACCGGGGAGCTGTTTTTT	TRBV28	TRBJ2-2	-	-
CASSLLGDTEAFF	TGTGCCAGCAGCCTTTTGGGGGACACTGAAGCTTTCTTT	TRBV7-9	TRBJ1-1	-	-
CASSPSGQGGTEAFF	TGTGCCAGCTCACCTTCGGGACAGGGAGGCACTGAAGCTTTCTTT	TRBV18	TRBJ1-1	-	TRBD1
CASTEGGINEKLFF	TGTGCCAGCACCGAGGGAGGGATTAATGAAAAACTGTTTTTT	TRBV6-5	TRBJ1-4	-	-